This T cell receptor (beta chain) was recovered during a study of OX40 agonist ivuxolimab in advanced cancers. Background on the study: Checkpoint inhibitors had been given previously to roughly 40% of patients.

Study-level findings and limits: Circulating CD4+ and CD8+ T cells showed clonal expansion by week 6 at 0.1 to 3.0 mg/kg. Expanded clones tended on average to be more numerous among CD8+ T cells than CD4+.

This CDR3 has 19 amino acids. Germline CDR1 is MGHRA and CDR2 is YSYEKL. Trimming removed 0 bases from V and 3 bases from J; junction bases left unmatched: 15. About this clone itself: As yet, its antigen is unknown.

Assay used: immunoSEQ multiplex PCR; TCRdb lists only in-frame clones, some missing. Of some 20,000 clones listed, just over 90% were seen once; the top ten hold roughly three fifths. The sample here was CD4+ or CD8+ T cells sorted from blood, taken in a trial of the OX40 agonist ivuxolimab. The V call is TRBV4-1, the J call TRBJ2-7; 9 nucleotides align to TRBD1. The clonotype was recovered from an adult with an advanced solid tumor such as melanoma, head and neck, liver or kidney cancer. For the CDR3, the DNA is TGCGCCAGCAGCCAAGAAGACCCCCCCCTAGGACAGGGGATCTACGAGCAGTACTTC. Its protein product is CASSQEDPPLGQGIYEQYF.